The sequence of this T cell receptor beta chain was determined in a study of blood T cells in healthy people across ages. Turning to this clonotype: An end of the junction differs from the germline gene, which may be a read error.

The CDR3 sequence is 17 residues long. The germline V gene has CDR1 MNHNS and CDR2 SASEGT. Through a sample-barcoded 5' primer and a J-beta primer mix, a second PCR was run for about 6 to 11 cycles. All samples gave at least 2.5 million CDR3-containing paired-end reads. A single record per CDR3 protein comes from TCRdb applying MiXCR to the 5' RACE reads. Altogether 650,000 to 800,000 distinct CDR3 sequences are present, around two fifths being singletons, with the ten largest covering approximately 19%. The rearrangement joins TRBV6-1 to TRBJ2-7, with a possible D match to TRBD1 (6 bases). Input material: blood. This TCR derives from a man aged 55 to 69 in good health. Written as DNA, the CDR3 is TGTGCCAGCAGTCAAGCCCCACAGGGTCGGAGCTCCTACGAGCAGTACTTC. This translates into CASSQAPQGRSSYEQYF.